This T cell receptor (beta chain) stems from a study of cytomegalovirus exposure and HLA in healthy donors. Study results and limitations: Common viral pathogens were later found to be apparently linked to several of the most significant clusters. More clonal expansion characterized HLA-associated TCR beta chains than equally common others in a later analysis. Roughly even sequencing depth across donors was the assumption behind the presence/absence analyses. Evidence from a later analysis indicated that most CMV-associated TCR beta chains looked HLA-restricted.

Researchers ran the PCR with 60 Vbeta and 13 Jbeta primers. Sequencing used immunoSEQ multiplex PCR; TCRdb keeps in-frame clones, though not all of them. The repertoire holds about 250,000 clones, with roughly two thirds as singletons. CDR1 and CDR2 (germline): MNHEY, SMNVEV (reference sequence). Trimming at V came to 5 bases and at J to 4 bases, leaving 3 bases not matched to a gene. The CDR3 is 13 residues long. Details on this clone: Its matching antigen is unknown.

The sample taken for sequencing was PBMCs. The TCR originated in a female donor in good health and CMV-seronegative. The chain has TRBV27 and TRBJ1-2, with 8 positions matching TRBD1. In nucleotides, the CDR3 is TGTGCCAGCAGTGAGACAGGGGTCTATGGCTACACCTTC. This codes for CASSETGVYGYTF.